The 13 T cell receptor beta chains presented below share a single source sample, sequenced in a study of T cells after yellow fever vaccination. Using its own MiXCR run on the 5' RACE reads, TCRdb lists one record per CDR3 protein. The sample yields 300,000 to 400,000 distinct CDR3 sequences, approximately 5.7% seen once. This material consisted of PBMCs, taken 5 days after the yellow fever booster vaccination. These receptors were collected from a man aged 25 to 40 who received the YFV17D yellow fever vaccine.

This chain connects TRBV18 to TRBJ2-7; maybe TRBD1 (6 bases). V was shortened by 3 bases and J by 7 bases, with 22 bases between the two germline ends. Germline lookup yields CDR1 KGHSH and CDR2 LQKENI. The CDR3 sequence is 16 residues long. CDR3 in DNA: TGTGCCAGCTCACCTTTTCAGGGGAAGGGGATGATGGAGCAGTACTTC. Its protein product is CASSPFQGKGMMEQYF.

This sequence joins TRBV9 and TRBJ1-1; D is unresolved. The CDR3 length is 15 residues. Germline V gene sequence: CDR1 SGDLS, CDR2 YYNGEE. Trimming removed 4 bases from V and 3 bases from J, with 16 bases in between. DNA of the CDR3: TGTGCCAGCAGCCCCCAGGTGTCAGGCTACACTGAAGCTTTCTTT. Translated, it gives CASSPQVSGYTEAFF.

This clonotype was recorded at least ten times. The chain links TRBV5-1 to TRBJ2-3; D may match TRBD1 or TRBD2 (5 bases each). CDR3 length: 16 residues. V lost 0 bases and J lost 1, with 12 bases in between. Germline CDR1 and CDR2: SGHRS and YFSETQ. The CDR3 protein is CASSLGGTHGTDTQYF. Here the CDR3 DNA reads TGCGCCAGCAGCTTGGGTGGGACCCACGGCACAGATACGCAGTATTTT.

This clonotype was seen ten or more times. The V call is TRBV7-8, the J call TRBJ2-1; D is possibly TRBD2 (5 bases). The CDR3 is 15 amino acids. The germline gives CDR1 SGHVS, CDR2 FQNEAQ. V shed 2 bases and J shed 3 bases, with 11 bases lying between them. The CDR3 nucleotides are TGTGCCAGCAGCTTATTTTTGGGAGACTACAATGAGCAGTTCTTC. It encodes CASSLFLGDYNEQFF.

This clonotype came up many times. The rearrangement uses TRBV7-3 and TRBJ2-2; weak D call: TRBD2 (5 bases). In germline, CDR1 is SGHTA, CDR2 FQGTGA. V was clipped by 5 bases and J by 3 bases, with 10 bases between them. The CDR3 consists of 14 residues. The DNA of the CDR3 is TGTGCCAGCAGCCGGGGAGTTGACACCGGGGAGCTGTTTTTT. It is translated as CASSRGVDTGELFF.

The chain joins TRBV20-1 to TRBJ1-2; D might be TRBD1 (6 bases). The ends were cut back, 5 bases at V and 5 bases at J, with 18 bases in the middle. Per the germline V gene, CDR1 is DFQATT and CDR2 is SNEGSKA (reference sequence). The CDR3 covers 14 residues. The CDR3 here is CSAPPGGQGYGYTF. Here the CDR3 DNA reads TGCAGTGCTCCACCCGGGGGGCAGGGTTATGGCTACACCTTC.

This sequence joins TRBV2 and TRBJ2-1, with 9 positions matching TRBD2. Germline V gene sequence: CDR1 SNHLY, CDR2 FYNNEI. This CDR3 spans 19 amino acids. The V and J ends lost 10 bases and 0 bases, in that order; junction bases with no gene match: 19. As DNA, the CDR3 is TGTGCCACAGAAAGGGCGTCTAGCGGGACCGTGAGCTCCTACAATGAGCAGTTCTTC. It yields the protein CATERASSGTVSSYNEQFF.

On this clonotype: A junction boundary mismatches the germline segment, possibly from a read error. The chain combines TRBV20-1 with TRBJ2-2, with D possibly called TRBD1 or TRBD2 (5 bases each). The CDR3 sequence is 16 residues long. Germline loops: CDR1 DFQATT, CDR2 SNEGSKA (reference sequence). CDR3 sequence reads: CCAREAGKGTTGELFF. The CDR3 DNA sequence: TGCTGTGCTAGAGAGGCAGGAAAAGGGACCACCGGGGAGCTGTTTTTT.

V gene TRBV25-1 combines with J gene TRBJ2-2; D possibly matches TRBD1 or TRBD2 (5 bases each). Trimming left V 4 bases short and J 7 bases short, with 7 bases between. The CDR3 covers 12 residues. Germline lookup yields CDR1 MGHDK and CDR2 SYGVNS. CDR3 protein: CASSGGVGELFF. CDR3 DNA sequence: TGTGCCAGCAGTGGAGGGGTCGGGGAGCTGTTTTTT. The entire variable domain, with the rest obtained from reference TRBV25-1 and TRBJ2-2, is as follows: EADIYQTPRYLVIGTGKKITLECSQTMGHDKMYWYQQDPGMELHLIHYSYGVNSTEKGDLSSESTVSRIRTEHFPLTLESARPSHTSQYLCASSGGVGELFFGEGSRLTVL.

The chain uses TRBV19 and TRBJ2-2; perhaps TRBD1 as D (6 bases). The germline V and J ends were trimmed by 5 bases and 6 bases, with 19 bases remaining between them. The CDR3 has 16 amino acids. Per the germline V gene, CDR1 is LNHDA and CDR2 is SQIVND (reference sequence). The CDR3: CASSSYSSKGAGELFF. The CDR3 bases are TGTGCCAGTAGTTCGTACTCTTCTAAGGGGGCCGGGGAGCTGTTTTTT.

The chain employs TRBV15 and TRBJ2-7; weak D call: TRBD1 (6 bases). The V and J ends lost 2 bases and 3 bases respectively, with 11 bases between them. Germline V gives CDR1 LNHNV, CDR2 YYDKDF (reference sequence). The length of the CDR3 is 14 residues. CDR3 in DNA: TGTGCCACCAGCAGAACCCAGGGGATCTACGAGCAGTACTTC. Protein: CATSRTQGIYEQYF.

V is TRBV30 and J is TRBJ2-1; 10 bases agree with TRBD2. The CDR3 covers 13 residues. CDR1 and CDR2 (germline): GTSNPN, SVGIG (reference sequence). The CDR3 DNA follows: TGTGCGCGAGCGGGAGGGACTATAAATGAGCAGTTCTTC. Protein sequence: CARAGGTINEQFF.

This clonotype was counted ten times or more. This rearrangement joins TRBV5-1 to TRBJ2-5, with a tentative D call TRBD1 (6 bases). The germline V gene has CDR1 SGHRS and CDR2 YFSETQ. V lost 4 bases and J lost 2, with 12 bases in between. This CDR3 spans 14 amino acids. The CDR3: CASSPGTQQETQYF. The CDR3 coding sequence is TGCGCCAGCAGCCCAGGGACACAGCAAGAGACCCAGTACTTC.